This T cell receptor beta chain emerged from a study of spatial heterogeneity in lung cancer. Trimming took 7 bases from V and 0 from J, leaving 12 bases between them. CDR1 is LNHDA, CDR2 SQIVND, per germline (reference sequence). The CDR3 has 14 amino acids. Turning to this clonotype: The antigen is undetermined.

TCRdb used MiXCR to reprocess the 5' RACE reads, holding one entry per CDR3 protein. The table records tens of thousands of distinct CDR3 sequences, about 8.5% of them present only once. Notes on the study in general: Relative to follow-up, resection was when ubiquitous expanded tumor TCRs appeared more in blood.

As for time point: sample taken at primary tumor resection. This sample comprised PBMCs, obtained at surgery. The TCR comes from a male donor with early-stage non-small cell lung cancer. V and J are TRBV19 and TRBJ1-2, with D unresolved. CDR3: CASTPRSANYGYTF. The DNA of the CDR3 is TGTGCCAGTACCCCTAGGAGCGCTAACTATGGCTACACCTTC.